This T cell receptor (beta chain) was sequenced in a study of blood T cell repertoires in COVID-19. Across the whole study: Acute and convalescent COVID-19 specimens originated in the United States, Italy and Spain.

Sequencing was performed with immunoSEQ multiplex PCR; in TCRdb, only in-frame clones are kept and a portion is missing. The sample shows about 180,000 clones, roughly 85% of them seen only once. This clone has only one observation. V lost 0 bases, J lost 9 bases, and 9 bases lay in between. CDR1 and CDR2 (germline): GTSNPN, SVGIG (reference sequence). The CDR3 has 13 amino acids. Each participant's cohort was designated according to participant-reported clinical history. Sequences were obtained from PBMCs or T cells enriched from blood (not recorded which). This chain links TRBV30 with TRBJ1-6, with D tentatively TRBD1 (5 bases). This TCR derives from a woman under 30 who had recovered from COVID-19. CDR3 sequence: CAWSVGVGSPLHF. CDR3 DNA sequence: TGTGCCTGGAGTGTAGGGGTAGGTTCACCCCTCCACTTT.